This TCR beta chain was identified during a study of spatial heterogeneity in lung cancer. The CDR3 totals 18 residues. V lost 4 bases, J lost 5 bases, and 17 bases stayed unmatched. Using its own MiXCR run on the 5' RACE reads, TCRdb lists one record per CDR3 protein. Of roughly 28,000 distinct CDR3 sequences listed, 8.4% are singletons. This clonotype turned up a few times. Documented time point: sample taken at primary tumor resection. The study sequenced unsorted whole RNA from tumor, nontumor lung or frozen PBMC. Sequences were derived from PBMCs, sampled at surgery. The chain joins TRBV12-3 or TRBV12-4 to TRBJ2-1; 7 positions agree with TRBD2. This clonotype was sampled from a female donor with early-stage non-small cell lung cancer. The CDR3 region is CASSSQRDYPPGNNEQFF. The CDR3 DNA reads as TGTGCCAGCAGTTCCCAGAGGGACTACCCTCCGGGGAACAATGAGCAGTTCTTC.